A selection of T cell receptor beta chains follows, all from one sample in a study of cytomegalovirus exposure and HLA in healthy donors. Data came from immunoSEQ multiplex PCR; TCRdb stores just in-frame clones and leaves some out. The sample carries some 91,000 clones, roughly 60% recorded once. The material sequenced was PBMCs. The receptor set was obtained from a human donor in good health. The CDR3 runs from the conserved cysteine through the conserved F or W. A D gene is named only where the DNA matches it firmly. The size of a clone is reported for some rows only, either as once, few or many, or as a class for expanded clones.

d_call: TRBD1; clone_size: -; j_call: TRBJ1-4; v_call: TRBV7-8; cdr3_aa: CASSFPGQGDEKLFF; cdr3_nt: TGTGCCAGCAGCTTCCCGGGACAGGGAGACGAAAAACTGTTTTTT
d_call: -; clone_size: few; j_call: TRBJ1-1; v_call: TRBV19; cdr3_aa: CASIRRQAGDTEAFF; cdr3_nt: TGTGCCAGTATCCGGCGACAGGCGGGGGACACTGAAGCTTTCTTT
d_call: TRBD2; clone_size: -; j_call: TRBJ2-1; v_call: TRBV29-1; cdr3_aa: CSGWRGGYNEQFF; cdr3_nt: TGCAGCGGCTGGCGGGGGGGCTACAATGAGCAGTTCTTC
d_call: -; clone_size: once; j_call: TRBJ1-4; v_call: TRBV7-2; cdr3_aa: CASSLFVGSLRNEKLFF; cdr3_nt: TGTGCCAGCAGCTTATTCGTGGGTAGCCTAAGAAATGAAAAACTGTTTTTT
d_call: -; clone_size: -; j_call: TRBJ1-1; v_call: TRBV6-1; cdr3_aa: CASRSDIYTEAFF; cdr3_nt: TGTGCCAGCAGGTCGGACATCTACACTGAAGCTTTCTTT
d_call: -; clone_size: -; j_call: TRBJ2-3; v_call: TRBV6-4; cdr3_aa: CASSDRTTQGTQYF; cdr3_nt: TGTGCCAGCAGTGACAGGACCACACAGGGTACGCAGTATTTT
d_call: TRBD1; clone_size: once; j_call: TRBJ2-2; v_call: TRBV29-1; cdr3_aa: CSVGATPGQITGELFF; cdr3_nt: TGCAGCGTTGGCGCGACACCGGGACAGATCACCGGGGAGCTGTTTTTT
d_call: -; clone_size: -; j_call: TRBJ2-7; v_call: TRBV5-6; cdr3_aa: CASTHRRVYEQYF; cdr3_nt: TGTGCCAGCACCCACAGAAGAGTCTACGAGCAGTACTTC
d_call: -; clone_size: once; j_call: TRBJ2-2; v_call: TRBV9; cdr3_aa: CASSVSGIGELFF; cdr3_nt: TGTGCCAGCAGCGTATCAGGGATCGGGGAGCTGTTTTTT
d_call: -; clone_size: -; j_call: TRBJ1-5; v_call: TRBV18; cdr3_aa: CASSPVSTVHSNQPQHF; cdr3_nt: TGTGCCAGCTCACCGGTTTCAACAGTACATAGCAATCAGCCCCAGCATTTT
d_call: -; clone_size: -; j_call: TRBJ2-3; v_call: TRBV28; cdr3_aa: CASSLWSTGARDTQYF; cdr3_nt: TGTGCCAGCAGTTTATGGTCGACTGGGGCGAGGGATACGCAGTATTTT
d_call: TRBD1; clone_size: -; j_call: TRBJ2-2; v_call: TRBV19; cdr3_aa: CASRITGDTGELFF; cdr3_nt: TGTGCCAGTAGGATAACAGGGGACACCGGGGAGCTGTTTTTT
d_call: TRBD1; clone_size: few; j_call: TRBJ2-1; v_call: TRBV5-1; cdr3_aa: CASSRDRVGYNEQFF; cdr3_nt: TGCGCCAGCAGCCGGGACAGGGTGGGCTACAATGAGCAGTTCTTC
d_call: -; clone_size: once; j_call: TRBJ2-2; v_call: TRBV2; cdr3_aa: CASSEVPGAGELFF; cdr3_nt: TGTGCCAGCAGTGAAGTTCCGGGGGCCGGGGAGCTGTTTTTT
d_call: -; clone_size: once; j_call: TRBJ2-5; v_call: TRBV18; cdr3_aa: CASSPRTTVQETQYF; cdr3_nt: TGTGCCAGCTCACCTCGTACAACAGTACAAGAGACCCAGTACTTC
d_call: TRBD2; clone_size: -; j_call: TRBJ2-4; v_call: TRBV5-1; cdr3_aa: CASSLASGREIAKNIQYF; cdr3_nt: TGCGCCAGCAGCTTGGCCTCGGGGAGGGAGATAGCCAAAAACATTCAGTACTTC
d_call: -; clone_size: few; j_call: TRBJ2-2; v_call: TRBV9; cdr3_aa: CASSFRNTGELFF; cdr3_nt: TGTGCCAGCAGCTTTAGGAACACCGGGGAGCTGTTTTTT
d_call: -; clone_size: -; j_call: TRBJ2-5; v_call: TRBV7-8; cdr3_aa: CATTPQGLGIGTQYF; cdr3_nt: TGTGCCACCACTCCCCAGGGGTTGGGTATTGGGACCCAGTACTTC
d_call: -; clone_size: -; j_call: TRBJ2-3; v_call: TRBV10-3; cdr3_aa: CAISRDTTDTQYF; cdr3_nt: TGTGCCATCAGCCGGGACACCACAGATACGCAGTATTTT
d_call: -; clone_size: -; j_call: TRBJ2-1; v_call: TRBV7-3; cdr3_aa: CASSLSGWNEQFF; cdr3_nt: TGTGCCAGCAGCTTATCGGGGTGGAATGAGCAGTTCTTC
d_call: -; clone_size: -; j_call: TRBJ2-3; v_call: TRBV7-2; cdr3_aa: CASSSERADTQYF; cdr3_nt: TGTGCCAGCAGCTCCGAGCGGGCTGATACGCAGTATTTT
d_call: -; clone_size: -; j_call: TRBJ2-1; v_call: TRBV5-4; cdr3_aa: CASSLGSGSYNEQFF; cdr3_nt: TGTGCCAGCAGCTTGGGTAGCGGCTCCTACAATGAGCAGTTCTTC
d_call: TRBD1; clone_size: -; j_call: TRBJ2-2; v_call: TRBV5-1; cdr3_aa: CASSLGAVAGGTGELFF; cdr3_nt: TGCGCCAGCAGCTTGGGTGCCGTGGCAGGGGGCACCGGGGAGCTGTTTTTT
d_call: -; clone_size: -; j_call: TRBJ1-3; v_call: TRBV7-7; cdr3_aa: CASSRDRGNTIYF; cdr3_nt: TGTGCCAGCAGCCGAGACAGAGGAAACACCATATATTTT
d_call: TRBD1; clone_size: -; j_call: TRBJ1-6; v_call: TRBV2; cdr3_aa: CASSVGTGIVLLHF; cdr3_nt: TGTGCCAGCAGTGTGGGGACAGGAATCGTACTCCTCCACTTT
d_call: TRBD2; clone_size: -; j_call: TRBJ2-1; v_call: TRBV4-3; cdr3_aa: CASSQDLSGGANEQFF; cdr3_nt: TGCGCCAGCAGCCAGGATCTTAGCGGGGGGGCCAATGAGCAGTTCTTC
d_call: -; clone_size: -; j_call: TRBJ2-7; v_call: TRBV5-4; cdr3_aa: CASSPRAGPHEQYF; cdr3_nt: TGTGCCAGCAGCCCGCGGGCTGGACCCCACGAGCAGTACTTC
d_call: TRBD1; clone_size: -; j_call: TRBJ1-2; v_call: TRBV6-4; cdr3_aa: CASSAGTGNRDGYTF; cdr3_nt: TGTGCCAGCAGTGCTGGGACAGGGAATCGCGATGGCTACACCTTC
d_call: -; clone_size: -; j_call: TRBJ1-2; v_call: TRBV5-1; cdr3_aa: CASSLQGGYTF; cdr3_nt: TGCGCCAGCAGCTTACAGGGCGGCTACACCTTC
d_call: -; clone_size: -; j_call: TRBJ1-6; v_call: TRBV19; cdr3_aa: CASSMRQAINNSPLHF; cdr3_nt: TGTGCCAGTAGTATGCGCCAGGCAATCAATAATTCACCCCTCCACTTT
d_call: -; clone_size: -; j_call: TRBJ1-6; v_call: TRBV7-2; cdr3_aa: CASSYRSRDSPLHF; cdr3_nt: TGTGCCAGCAGTTACAGGTCTAGGGATTCACCCCTCCACTTT
d_call: TRBD2; clone_size: -; j_call: TRBJ2-5; v_call: TRBV7-3; cdr3_aa: CASSPSGAGSQETQYF; cdr3_nt: TGTGCCAGCAGCCCCTCTGGAGCGGGAAGCCAAGAGACCCAGTACTTC
d_call: TRBD1; clone_size: -; j_call: TRBJ1-2; v_call: TRBV7-8; cdr3_aa: CASSVQPPTGGSYGYTF; cdr3_nt: TGTGCCAGCAGCGTACAACCGCCGACAGGGGGCTCCTATGGCTACACCTTC
d_call: -; clone_size: once; j_call: TRBJ1-2; v_call: TRBV5-4; cdr3_aa: CASSLRQDYGYTF; cdr3_nt: TGTGCCAGCAGCCTAAGACAGGACTATGGCTACACCTTC
d_call: TRBD1; clone_size: few; j_call: TRBJ1-5; v_call: TRBV19; cdr3_aa: CASSNTGGRQPQHF; cdr3_nt: TGTGCCAGTAGTAATACAGGGGGCAGGCAGCCCCAGCATTTT